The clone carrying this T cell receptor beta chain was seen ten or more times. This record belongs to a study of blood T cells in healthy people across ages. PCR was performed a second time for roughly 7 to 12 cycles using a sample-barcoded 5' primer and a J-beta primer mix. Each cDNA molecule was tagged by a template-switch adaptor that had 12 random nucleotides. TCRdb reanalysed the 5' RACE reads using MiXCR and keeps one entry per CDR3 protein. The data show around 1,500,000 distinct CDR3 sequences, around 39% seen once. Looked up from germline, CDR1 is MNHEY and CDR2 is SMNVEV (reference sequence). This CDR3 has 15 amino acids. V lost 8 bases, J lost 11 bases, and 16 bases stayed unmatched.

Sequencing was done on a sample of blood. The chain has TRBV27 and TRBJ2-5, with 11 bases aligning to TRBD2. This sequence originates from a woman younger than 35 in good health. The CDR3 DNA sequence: TGTGCCAGCGGCTTAGCGGGGGGGCCGTACAATGAGCAGTACTTC. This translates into CASGLAGGPYNEQYF.